This TCR beta chain was captured in a study of blood T cells in healthy people across ages (dated by TCRdb to the mid-2010s). Regarding the study in general: Template switching captured roughly one uniquely barcoded TCR beta cDNA molecule per two T cells in model experiments. The donors were split into four age groups: young (average around 15 years), middle-aged (39), aged (over 55) and long-lived (roughly 88). Using deep sequencing normalized with unique cDNA molecular identifiers, the study measured how TCR beta repertoire diversity changes with age. Using the same blood draw, the study looked at two additional independent replicas of 1 million unique cDNA reads for two donors, one aged 18 to 30 and the other aged 80 or older. To avoid experimental bias, donors of different ages were spread randomly across the sequencing lanes.

On this clonotype: The specificity of this receptor is unknown. No much larger clonotype is one base removed from it; base qualities were not supplied.

The donors were some 39 Caucasian individuals from Russia, aged 6 to 90 years, who were systemically healthy. Each donor gave around 9.5 milliliters of peripheral blood, collected into EDTA-treated Vacutainer tubes. Ficoll-Paque density-gradient centrifugation was used to isolate PBMCs, with at least 7 million per sample. Total RNA, at least 5.5 micrograms per sample, was extracted from PBMCs with Trizol reagent. Naive CD45RAhigh/CD27high T cell percentages were measured by flow cytometry on a PBMC aliquot from every donor. The library was made by 5' RACE. This sample was sequenced with an Illumina HiSeq 2500. A second PCR of roughly 7 to 11 cycles was performed with a sample-barcoded 5' primer and a J-beta primer mix. Each TCR beta cDNA molecule received a unique molecular identifier from a template-switch 5' adaptor carrying 12 random nucleotides. At least 2.5 million CDR3-containing paired-end reads were obtained from each sample. All of the RNA was converted into first-strand cDNA using the Mint cDNA synthesis kit, with a TRBC-specific oligonucleotide serving as the primer. Following uracil-DNA glycosylase treatment, a first 18-cycle PCR with universal primers M1SS and BC2_uni_R was performed on all cDNA. Per the source publication's procedure: Normalization of each sample was performed by random selection of 1 million high-quality reads, each carrying a distinct molecular identifier. Instead of being binned into consensus sequences, reads that shared molecular identifiers were thrown out. MiTCR, run with a Q25 quality threshold and the strictest error-elimination algorithm, handled CDR3 identification, clonotype clustering and error correction. A nonparametric unseen species model with Euler transformation was used to estimate lower-bound total TCR beta diversity. TCRdb handled the public reads itself, with Q25 trimming in fastp and clone calling in MiXCR, and kept productive beta chains. Rows are combined by CDR3 protein, so each entry shows the most common genes and DNA. None of the V and J calls come from the authors' own analysis; TCRdb made them. The sample records 700,000 to 900,000 distinct CDR3 sequences, approximately 55% of which are singletons. The ten top clones hold 41% of the sample.

Overall results and qualifications from the work: Estimates of total diversity from one million sequenced T cells were regarded as lower bounds and underestimates. Observed TCR beta diversity per million T cells fell roughly linearly with age, and a significant reduction was already apparent by age about 38. There was a strong correlation between observed TCR beta diversity and the percentage of naive T cells measured by flow cytometry. Compared with the aged group, the long-lived group had more naive CD4+ T cells, fewer expanded clones and increased TCR diversity, suggesting age selection. Donor CMV infection status was unknown, potentially confounding age-related changes in expanded clonotypes. Conclusive comparison of naive and antigen-experienced compartments was prevented by the profiling of bulk unsorted PBMCs.

V has 3 bases trimmed and J has 6 bases trimmed; junction bases matching no gene number 8. Including cysteine and phenylalanine, the CDR3 has 15 amino acids. Only CDR3 DNA remains: 45 bases, in frame from the first base. Source material: blood. The chain links TRBV12-3 or TRBV12-4 with TRBJ2-1, with 7 middle bases fitting TRBD2. This sequence originates from a man at least 80 years old in good health. The CDR3 protein: CASSFSGLGGNEQFF. The nucleotides read TGTGCCAGCAGTTTTTCCGGACTAGGCGGCAATGAGCAGTTCTTC.